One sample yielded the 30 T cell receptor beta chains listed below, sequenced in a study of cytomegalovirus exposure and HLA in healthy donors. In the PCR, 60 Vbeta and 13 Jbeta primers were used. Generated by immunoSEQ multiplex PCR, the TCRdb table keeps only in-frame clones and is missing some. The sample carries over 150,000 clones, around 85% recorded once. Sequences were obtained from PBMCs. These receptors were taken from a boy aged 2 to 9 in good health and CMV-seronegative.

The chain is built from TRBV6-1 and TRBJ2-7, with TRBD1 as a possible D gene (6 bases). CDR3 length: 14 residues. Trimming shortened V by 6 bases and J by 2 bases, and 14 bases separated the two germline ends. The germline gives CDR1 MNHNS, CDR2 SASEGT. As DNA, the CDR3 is TGTGCCAGCAGACGGATCAGGGGCCCCTACGAGCAGTACTTC. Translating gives CASRRIRGPYEQYF.

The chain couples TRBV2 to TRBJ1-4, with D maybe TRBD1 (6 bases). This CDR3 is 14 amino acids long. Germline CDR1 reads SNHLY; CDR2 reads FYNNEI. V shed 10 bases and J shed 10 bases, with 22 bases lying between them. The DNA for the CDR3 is TGTGCCACCACGGAAGGGGGGGCAGCTGGAAAACTGTTTTTT. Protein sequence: CATTEGGAAGKLFF.

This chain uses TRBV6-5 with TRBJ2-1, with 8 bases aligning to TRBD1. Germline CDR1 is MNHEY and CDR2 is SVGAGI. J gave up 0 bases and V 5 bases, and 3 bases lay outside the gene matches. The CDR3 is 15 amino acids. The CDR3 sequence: CASSRTGTSYNEQFF. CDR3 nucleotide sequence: TGTGCCAGCAGTCGGACAGGGACCTCCTACAATGAGCAGTTCTTC.

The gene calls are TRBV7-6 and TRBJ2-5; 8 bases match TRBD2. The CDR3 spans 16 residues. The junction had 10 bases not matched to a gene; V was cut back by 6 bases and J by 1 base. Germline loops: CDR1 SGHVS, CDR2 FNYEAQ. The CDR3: CASSPTPAGAQETQYF. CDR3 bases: TGTGCCAGCAGTCCGACCCCAGCGGGGGCCCAAGAGACCCAGTACTTC.

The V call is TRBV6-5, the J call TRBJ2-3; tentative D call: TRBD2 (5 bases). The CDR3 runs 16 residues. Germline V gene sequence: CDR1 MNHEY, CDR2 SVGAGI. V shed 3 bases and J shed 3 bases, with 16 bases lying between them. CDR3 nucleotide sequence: TGTGCCAGCAGTTATACTAGGGAGCTCCGGACAGATACGCAGTATTTT. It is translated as CASSYTRELRTDTQYF.

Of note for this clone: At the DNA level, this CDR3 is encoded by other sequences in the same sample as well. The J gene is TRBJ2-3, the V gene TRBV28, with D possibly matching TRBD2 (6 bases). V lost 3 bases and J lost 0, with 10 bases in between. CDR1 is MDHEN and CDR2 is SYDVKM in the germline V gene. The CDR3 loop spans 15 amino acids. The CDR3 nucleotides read TGTGCCAGCAGTTTGGGGACTTCTAGCACAGATACGCAGTATTTT. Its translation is CASSLGTSSTDTQYF.

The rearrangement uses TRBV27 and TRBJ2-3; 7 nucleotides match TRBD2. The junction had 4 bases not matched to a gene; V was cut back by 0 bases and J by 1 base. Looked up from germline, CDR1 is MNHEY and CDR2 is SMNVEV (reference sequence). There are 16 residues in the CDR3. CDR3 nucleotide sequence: TGTGCCAGCAGTTTATCCGGGGGGAGTGGCACAGATACGCAGTATTTT. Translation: CASSLSGGSGTDTQYF.

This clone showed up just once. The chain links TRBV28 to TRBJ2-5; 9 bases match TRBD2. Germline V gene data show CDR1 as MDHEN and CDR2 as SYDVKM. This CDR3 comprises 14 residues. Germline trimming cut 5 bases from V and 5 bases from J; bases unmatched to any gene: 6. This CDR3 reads CASSRGGGQETQYF. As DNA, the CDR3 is TGTGCCAGCAGTCGCGGGGGGGGCCAGGAGACCCAGTACTTC.

The CDR3 loop is CASRGRRVAADTQYF. The DNA of the CDR3 is TGTGCCAGCAGGGGGCGGCGTGTAGCGGCAGATACGCAGTATTTT. This chain uses TRBV2 with TRBJ2-3; tentative D call: TRBD2 (6 bases). V lost 6 bases and J lost 4, with 17 bases in between. Germline V gene data show CDR1 as SNHLY and CDR2 as FYNNEI. The CDR3 length is 15 residues.

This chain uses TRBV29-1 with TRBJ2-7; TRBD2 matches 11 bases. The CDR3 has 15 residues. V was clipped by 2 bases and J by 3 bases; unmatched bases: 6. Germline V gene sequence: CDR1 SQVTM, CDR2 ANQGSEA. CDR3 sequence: CSVENGTSGVYEQYF. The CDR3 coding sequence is TGCAGCGTTGAAAACGGGACTAGCGGCGTCTACGAGCAGTACTTC.

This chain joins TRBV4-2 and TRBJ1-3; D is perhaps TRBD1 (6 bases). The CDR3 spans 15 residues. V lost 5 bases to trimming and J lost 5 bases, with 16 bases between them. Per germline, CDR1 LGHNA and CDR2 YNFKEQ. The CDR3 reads CASSETPGHRNTIYF. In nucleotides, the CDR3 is TGTGCCAGCAGCGAAACCCCGGGACATCGAAACACCATATATTTT.

The CDR3: CASSPLGTGVGNEKLFF. CDR3 nucleotides: TGTGCCAGCTCACCACTAGGGACAGGCGTTGGGAATGAAAAACTGTTTTTT. V and J are TRBV18 and TRBJ1-4; 8 bases are shared with TRBD1. CDR1 KGHSH and CDR2 LQKENI come from the germline V gene. This CDR3 region has 17 residues. With 1 base clipped from V and 5 bases from J, the junction kept 9 bases outside the gene matches.

The DNA for the CDR3 is TGTGCCAGTACCGACCCCCCGGGACATCCCTATGGCTACACCTTC. It codes for CASTDPPGHPYGYTF. This chain connects TRBV19 to TRBJ1-2; perhaps TRBD1 as D (6 bases). This CDR3 has 15 amino acids. Trimming stripped 7 bases from V and 4 bases from J, with 19 bases between. Germline CDR1 LNHDA, CDR2 SQIVND (reference sequence).

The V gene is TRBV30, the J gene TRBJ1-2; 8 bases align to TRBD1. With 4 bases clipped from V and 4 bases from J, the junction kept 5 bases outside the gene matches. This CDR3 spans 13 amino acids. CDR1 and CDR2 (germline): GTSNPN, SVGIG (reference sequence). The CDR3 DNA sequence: TGTGCCTGGACCCCAGGGGGCAGCTATGGCTACACCTTC. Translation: CAWTPGGSYGYTF.

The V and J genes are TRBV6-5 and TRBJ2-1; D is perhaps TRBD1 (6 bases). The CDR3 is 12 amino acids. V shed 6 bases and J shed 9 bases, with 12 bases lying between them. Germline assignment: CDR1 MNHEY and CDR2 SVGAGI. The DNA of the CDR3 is TGTGCCAGCAGGACAGGAACGGGTGAGCAGTTCTTC. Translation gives CASRTGTGEQFF.

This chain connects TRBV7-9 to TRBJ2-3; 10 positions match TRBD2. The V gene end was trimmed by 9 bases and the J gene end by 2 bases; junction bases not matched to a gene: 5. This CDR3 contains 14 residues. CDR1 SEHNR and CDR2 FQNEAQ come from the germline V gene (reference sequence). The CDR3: CASKSGGVTDTQYF. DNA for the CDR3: TGTGCCAGTAAGAGCGGGGGGGTCACAGATACGCAGTATTTT.

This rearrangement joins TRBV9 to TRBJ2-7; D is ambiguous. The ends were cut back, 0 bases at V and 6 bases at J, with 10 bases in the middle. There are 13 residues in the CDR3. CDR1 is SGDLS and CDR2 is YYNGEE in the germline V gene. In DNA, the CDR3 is TGTGCCAGCAGCGTAGCTGCCGAGAGCGAGCAGTACTTC. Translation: CASSVAAESEQYF.

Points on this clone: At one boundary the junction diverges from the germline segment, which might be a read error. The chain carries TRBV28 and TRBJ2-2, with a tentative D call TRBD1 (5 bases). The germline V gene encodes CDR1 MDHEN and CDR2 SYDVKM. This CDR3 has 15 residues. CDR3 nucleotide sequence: TGTGTCAGCAGGGAAGGGGTTTGGAACACCGGGGAGCTGTTTTTT. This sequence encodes CVSREGVWNTGELFF.

The CDR3 here is CASSPHGGGAYNEQFF. DNA for the CDR3: TGTGCCAGCAGCCCACACGGAGGGGGGGCCTACAATGAGCAGTTCTTC. The chain joins TRBV9 to TRBJ2-1; TRBD2 is a possible D gene (7 bases). Per germline, CDR1 SGDLS and CDR2 YYNGEE. The V gene lost 4 bases and the J gene lost 2 bases, with 16 bases spanning the gap. The CDR3 covers 16 residues.

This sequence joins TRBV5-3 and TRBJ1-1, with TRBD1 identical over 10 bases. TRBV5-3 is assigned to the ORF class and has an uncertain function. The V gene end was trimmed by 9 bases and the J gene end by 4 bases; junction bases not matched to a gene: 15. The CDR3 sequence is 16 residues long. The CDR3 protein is CATQSGDRGSSTEAFF. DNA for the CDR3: TGTGCCACCCAATCCGGGGACAGGGGATCATCCACTGAAGCTTTCTTT.

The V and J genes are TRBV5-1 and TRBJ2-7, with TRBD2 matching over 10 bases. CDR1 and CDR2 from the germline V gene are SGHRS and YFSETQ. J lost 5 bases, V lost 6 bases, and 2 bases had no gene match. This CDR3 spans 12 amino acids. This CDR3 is CASTLAGDEQYF. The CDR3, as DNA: TGCGCCAGCACCCTAGCGGGAGACGAGCAGTACTTC.

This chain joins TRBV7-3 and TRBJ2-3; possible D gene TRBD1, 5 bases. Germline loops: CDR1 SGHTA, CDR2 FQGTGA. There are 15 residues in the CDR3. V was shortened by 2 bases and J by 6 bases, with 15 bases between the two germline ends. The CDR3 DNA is TGTGCCAGCAGCTTACTTCCCAGGGTAGGCGATACGCAGTATTTT. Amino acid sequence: CASSLLPRVGDTQYF. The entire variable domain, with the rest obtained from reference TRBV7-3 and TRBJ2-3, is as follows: GAGVSQTPSNKVTEKGKYVELRCDPISGHTALYWYRQSLGQGPEFLIYFQGTGAADDSGLPNDRFFAVRPEGSVSTLKIQRTERGDSAVYLCASSLLPRVGDTQYFGPGTRLTVL.

As DNA, the CDR3 is TGTGCTAGTGGTTTGGACTATGTACATGGCTACACCTTC. As protein: CASGLDYVHGYTF. The chain uses TRBV12-5 and TRBJ1-2; D is ambiguous. V was pared by 1 base and J by 6 bases, with 9 bases between. The CDR3 totals 13 residues. Germline V CDR1 and CDR2: LGHNT, FRNRAP. Drawing the rest from reference TRBV12-5 and TRBJ1-2, the complete variable domain is DARVTQTPRHKVTEMGQEVTMRCQPILGHNTVFWYRQTMMQGLELLAYFRNRAPLDDSGMPKDRFSAEMPDATLATLKIQPSEPRDSAVYFCASGLDYVHGYTFGSGTRLTVV.

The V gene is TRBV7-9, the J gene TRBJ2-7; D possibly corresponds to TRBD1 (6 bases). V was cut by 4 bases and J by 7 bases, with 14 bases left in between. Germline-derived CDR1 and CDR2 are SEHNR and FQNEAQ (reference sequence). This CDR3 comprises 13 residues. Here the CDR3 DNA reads TGTGCCAGCAGCTCACAGGGTCGGCAAGAGCAGTACGTC. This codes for CASSSQGRQEQYV.

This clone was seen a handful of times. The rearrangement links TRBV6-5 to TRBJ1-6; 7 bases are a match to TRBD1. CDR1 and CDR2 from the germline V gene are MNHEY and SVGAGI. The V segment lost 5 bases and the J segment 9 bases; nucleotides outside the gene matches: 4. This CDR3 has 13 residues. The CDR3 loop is CASSDRASSPLHF. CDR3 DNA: TGTGCCAGCAGTGACAGGGCGAGTTCACCCCTCCACTTT.

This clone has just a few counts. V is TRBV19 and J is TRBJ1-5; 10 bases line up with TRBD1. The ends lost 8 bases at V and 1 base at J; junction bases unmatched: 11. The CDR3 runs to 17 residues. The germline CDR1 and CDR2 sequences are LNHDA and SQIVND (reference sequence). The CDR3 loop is CASQFGDRGLSNQPQHF. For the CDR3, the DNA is TGTGCCAGTCAATTTGGGGACAGGGGATTAAGCAATCAGCCCCAGCATTTT.

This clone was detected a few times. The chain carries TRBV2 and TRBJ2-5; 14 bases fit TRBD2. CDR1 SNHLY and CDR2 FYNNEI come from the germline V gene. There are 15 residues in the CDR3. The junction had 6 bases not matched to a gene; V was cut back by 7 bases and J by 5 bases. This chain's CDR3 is CASKGTSGGRETQYF. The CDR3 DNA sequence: TGTGCCAGCAAGGGGACTAGCGGGGGCCGGGAGACCCAGTACTTC. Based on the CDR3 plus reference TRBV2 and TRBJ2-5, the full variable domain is EPEVTQTPSHQVTQMGQEVILRCVPISNHLYFYWYRQILGQKVEFLVSFYNNEISEKSEIFDDQFSVERPDGSNFTLKIRSTKLEDSAMYFCASKGTSGGRETQYFGPGTRLLVL.

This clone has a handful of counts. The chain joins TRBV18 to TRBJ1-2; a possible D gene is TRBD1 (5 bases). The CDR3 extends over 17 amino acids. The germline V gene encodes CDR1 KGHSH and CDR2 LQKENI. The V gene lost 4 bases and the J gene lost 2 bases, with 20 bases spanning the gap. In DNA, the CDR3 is TGTGCCAGCTCACACGAGATTCGCCGGGGGATGAACTATGGCTACACCTTC. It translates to CASSHEIRRGMNYGYTF. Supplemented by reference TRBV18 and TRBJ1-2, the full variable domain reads NAGVMQNPRHLVRRRGQEARLRCSPMKGHSHVYWYRQLPEEGLKFMVYLQKENIIDESGMPKERFSAEFPKEGPSILRIQQVVRGDSAAYFCASSHEIRRGMNYGYTFGSGTRLTVV.

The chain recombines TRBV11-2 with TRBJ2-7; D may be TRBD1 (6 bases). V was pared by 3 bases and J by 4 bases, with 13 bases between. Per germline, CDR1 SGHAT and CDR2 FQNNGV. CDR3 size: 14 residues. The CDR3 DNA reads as TGTGCCAGCAGCTTTGGATCAGGGGAGTACGAGCAGTACGTC. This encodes CASSFGSGEYEQYV.

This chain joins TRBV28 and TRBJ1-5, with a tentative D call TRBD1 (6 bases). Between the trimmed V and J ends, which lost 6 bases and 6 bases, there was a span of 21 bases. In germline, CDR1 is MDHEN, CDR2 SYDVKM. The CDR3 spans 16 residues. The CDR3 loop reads CASSRNSGVGGQPQHF. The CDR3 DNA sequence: TGTGCCAGCAGCAGAAACTCAGGGGTAGGGGGTCAGCCCCAGCATTTT.